Listed here are 18 T cell receptor beta chains from one sample, sequenced in a study of cytomegalovirus exposure and HLA in healthy donors. With 60 Vbeta and 13 Jbeta primers, the PCR was carried out. Sequenced by immunoSEQ multiplex PCR; TCRdb stores in-frame clones only, minus some. The sample includes roughly 190,000 clones, around nine tenths of them seen just once. Sequenced input: PBMCs. These receptors originate from a woman aged 18-30 years in good health and CMV-seronegative.

This clone was counted between two and nine times. This sequence joins TRBV5-1 and TRBJ1-6; D unresolved. The CDR3 contains 18 residues. V gave up 0 bases and J gave up 6 bases, with 19 bases separating them. Germline V gene data show CDR1 as SGHRS and CDR2 as YFSETQ. CDR3 sequence reads: CASSLESPLAGGNSPLHF. CDR3 in DNA: TGCGCCAGCAGCTTGGAGTCCCCATTGGCGGGAGGTAATTCACCCCTCCACTTT.

The rearrangement joins TRBV7-8 to TRBJ2-7; D remains unclear. The V gene's germline CDR1 is SGHVS and CDR2 FQNEAQ. The CDR3 length is 14 residues. V lost 0 bases, J lost 2 bases, and 8 bases lay in between. CDR3 in DNA: TGTGCCAGCAGCTTAGCCCCCCTTACCTACGAGCAGTACTTC. This encodes CASSLAPLTYEQYF.

The chain has TRBV9 and TRBJ1-1; the match to TRBD1 covers 7 bases. Germline V gene data show CDR1 as SGDLS and CDR2 as YYNGEE. The CDR3 loop spans 14 amino acids. The trim removed 4 bases at V and 4 bases at J, leaving 7 bases unmatched. The DNA for the CDR3 is TGTGCCAGCAGCCCGAGACAGGGATCCACTGAAGCTTTCTTT. It translates to CASSPRQGSTEAFF.

In regard to this clone: Its ends do not fully match the called genes, so a read error is possible. This sequence joins TRBV7-9 and TRBJ2-7, with D uncertain. The germline V gene encodes CDR1 SEHNR and CDR2 FQNEAQ (reference sequence). The length of the CDR3 is 12 residues. CDR3 sequence: CSSNPVLNEQYF. The CDR3 coding sequence is TGTTCCAGCAACCCGGTACTTAACGAGCAGTACTTC.

The chain has TRBV27 and TRBJ2-3, with D possibly being TRBD1 (6 bases). From germline, CDR1 is MNHEY and CDR2 SMNVEV (reference sequence). This CDR3 comprises 13 residues. The V end was cut by 5 bases, the J end by 5 bases, with 11 bases between. The CDR3 spells CASSASRGDTQYF. The CDR3 nucleotides are TGTGCCAGCAGTGCATCCAGGGGAGATACGCAGTATTTT.

This sequence joins TRBV4-2 and TRBJ2-7; perhaps TRBD1 as D (5 bases). Germline values: CDR1 LGHNA, CDR2 YNFKEQ. The ends were cut back, 0 bases at V and 0 bases at J, with 12 bases in the middle. This CDR3 is 16 amino acids long. CDR3 in DNA: TGTGCCAGCAGCCAAGAGGGGCGCTACGGCTCCTACGAGCAGTACTTC. Translated: CASSQEGRYGSYEQYF.

The chain combines TRBV4-1 with TRBJ1-5; 9 nucleotides agree with TRBD1. V shed 4 bases and J 4 bases; nucleotides not matched to a gene: 11. Germline V gene data show CDR1 as MGHRA and CDR2 as YSYEKL. The CDR3 totals 17 residues. Written as DNA, the CDR3 is TGCGCCAGCAGCCGTACTGTTACCGGGACAGGGAATCAGCCCCAGCATTTT. Protein sequence: CASSRTVTGTGNQPQHF.

This clone has just a few counts. This rearrangement joins TRBV27 to TRBJ1-4; no clear D gene. Germline CDR1 reads MNHEY; CDR2 reads SMNVEV (reference sequence). The V end lost 5 bases, the J end lost 8 bases, and 15 bases lay between the germline ends. This CDR3 region has 14 residues. The CDR3 loop is CASSPRPSLEKLFF. The CDR3, as DNA: TGTGCCAGCAGTCCCCGTCCGAGTCTGGAAAAACTGTTTTTT.

The chain carries TRBV28 and TRBJ1-2; D might be TRBD1 (6 bases). V lost 5 bases, J lost 4 bases, and 17 bases lay in between. Looked up from germline, CDR1 is MDHEN and CDR2 is SYDVKM. This CDR3 has 15 amino acids. The CDR3 bases are TGTGCCAGCAGTCCCCGGGGGGGGCGCCTCTATGGCTACACCTTC. Protein: CASSPRGGRLYGYTF.

The chain employs TRBV5-4 and TRBJ2-2; no firm D call. Germline V lookup: CDR1 SGHNT, CDR2 YYREEE (reference sequence). With 0 bases removed from V and 0 bases from J, the gap between germline ends came to 6 bases. The CDR3 spans 15 residues. The CDR3, as DNA: TGTGCCAGCAGCTTGGATTATTCGAACACCGGGGAGCTGTTTTTT. It specifies CASSLDYSNTGELFF.

The chain employs TRBV4-2 and TRBJ2-7; 9 bases align to TRBD1. The junction had 6 bases not matched to a gene; V was cut back by 0 bases and J by 6 bases. The length of the CDR3 is 15 residues. Germline V lookup: CDR1 LGHNA, CDR2 YNFKEQ. Here the CDR3 DNA reads TGTGCCAGCAGCCAAGATCGGGGACAGGGTTTCGAGCAGTACTTC. Translated: CASSQDRGQGFEQYF.

The V gene is TRBV11-2, the J gene TRBJ2-7; D is perhaps TRBD2 (6 bases). V was cut by 5 bases and J by 7 bases, with 15 bases left in between. The CDR3 covers 13 residues. CDR1 is SGHAT, CDR2 FQNNGV, per germline. CDR3 protein: CASSLHSAGEQYF. CDR3 DNA sequence: TGTGCCAGCAGCCTTCACTCGGCGGGGGAGCAGTACTTC.

The chain employs TRBV7-2 and TRBJ1-2; D remains unclear. Trimming left V 1 base short and J 1 base short, with 7 bases between. This CDR3 comprises 14 residues. CDR1 is SGHTA, CDR2 FQGNSA, per germline. This CDR3 reads CASSLGAVNYGYTF. DNA for the CDR3: TGTGCCAGCAGCTTAGGGGCCGTTAACTATGGCTACACCTTC.

In the case of this clone: A junction boundary mismatches the germline segment, possibly from a read error. The chain carries TRBV7-9 and TRBJ2-5; the D is unclear. The germline V gene encodes CDR1 SEHNR and CDR2 FQNEAQ (reference sequence). This CDR3 has 11 amino acids. The chain's CDR3 is CSSTPPPELNF. CDR3 nucleotide sequence: TGTTCCAGCACACCTCCCCCGGAGCTAAACTTC.

This clone has just a few counts. The rearrangement joins TRBV7-9 to TRBJ2-7, with a tentative D call TRBD2 (6 bases). Germline-derived CDR1 and CDR2 are SEHNR and FQNEAQ (reference sequence). The CDR3 is 16 amino acids. Trimming removed 5 bases from V and 3 bases from J, with 20 bases in between. In DNA, the CDR3 is TGTGCCAGCAGCGGGGGACGTCGGAGGGCTATCTACGAGCAGTACTTC. It is translated as CASSGGRRRAIYEQYF.

The chain is built from TRBV6-6 and TRBJ2-1; 9 bases fit TRBD2. CDR1 MNHNY and CDR2 SVGAGI come from the germline V gene (reference sequence). This CDR3 comprises 15 residues. V trimming: 8 bases; J trimming: 7 bases; junction bases outside the gene matches: 12. The CDR3 sequence is CASGVAGGQRNEQFF. CDR3 nucleotides: TGTGCCAGCGGGGTGGCGGGGGGGCAGAGGAATGAGCAGTTCTTC.

V usage is TRBV4-3 and J usage is TRBJ2-1; 7 bases agree with TRBD2. Germline CDR1 and CDR2: LGHNA and YSLEER. CDR3 size: 17 residues. Trimming removed 5 bases from V and 8 bases from J; junction bases left unmatched: 18. The CDR3 is CASSGFASGKGLHEQFF. CDR3 in DNA: TGCGCCAGCAGCGGGTTCGCCAGCGGGAAAGGGCTGCATGAGCAGTTCTTC.

This chain links TRBV11-2 with TRBJ2-5, with D unclear. The germline V and J ends were trimmed by 5 bases and 0 bases, with 4 bases remaining between them. Germline CDR1 SGHAT, CDR2 FQNNGV. The CDR3 contains 12 residues. This chain's CDR3 is CASSPYQETQYF. CDR3 DNA sequence: TGTGCCAGCAGCCCATACCAAGAGACCCAGTACTTC.